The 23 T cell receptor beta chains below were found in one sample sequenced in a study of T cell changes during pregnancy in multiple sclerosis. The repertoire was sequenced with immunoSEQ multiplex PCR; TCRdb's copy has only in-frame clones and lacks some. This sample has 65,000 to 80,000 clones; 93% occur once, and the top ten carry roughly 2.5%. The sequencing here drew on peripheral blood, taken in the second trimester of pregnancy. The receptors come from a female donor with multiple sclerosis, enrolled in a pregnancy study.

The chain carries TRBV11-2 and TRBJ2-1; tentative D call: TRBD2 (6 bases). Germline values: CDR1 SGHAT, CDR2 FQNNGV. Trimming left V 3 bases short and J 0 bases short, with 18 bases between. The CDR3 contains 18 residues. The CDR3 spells CASSLQDYLLISYNEQFF. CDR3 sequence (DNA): TGTGCCAGCAGCTTGCAGGACTACCTACTTATCTCCTACAATGAGCAGTTCTTC.

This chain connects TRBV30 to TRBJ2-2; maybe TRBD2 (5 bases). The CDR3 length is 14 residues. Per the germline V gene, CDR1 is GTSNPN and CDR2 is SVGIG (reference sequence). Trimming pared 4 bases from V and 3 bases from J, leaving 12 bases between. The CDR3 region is CAWMNGRDTGELFF. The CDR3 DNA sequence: TGTGCCTGGATGAATGGGCGGGACACCGGGGAGCTGTTTTTT.

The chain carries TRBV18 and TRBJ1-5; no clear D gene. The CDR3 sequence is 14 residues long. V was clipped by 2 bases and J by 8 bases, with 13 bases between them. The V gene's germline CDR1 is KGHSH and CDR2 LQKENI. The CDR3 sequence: CASSPDQVLKPQHF. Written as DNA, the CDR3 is TGTGCCAGCTCACCAGACCAGGTTCTGAAGCCCCAGCATTTT.

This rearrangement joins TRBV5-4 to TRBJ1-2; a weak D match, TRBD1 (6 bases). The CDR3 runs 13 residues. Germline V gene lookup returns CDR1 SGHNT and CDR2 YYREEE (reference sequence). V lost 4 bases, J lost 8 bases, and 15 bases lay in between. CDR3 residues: CASSRTGQEGYTF. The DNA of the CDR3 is TGTGCCAGCAGCCGAACAGGGCAGGAGGGCTACACCTTC.

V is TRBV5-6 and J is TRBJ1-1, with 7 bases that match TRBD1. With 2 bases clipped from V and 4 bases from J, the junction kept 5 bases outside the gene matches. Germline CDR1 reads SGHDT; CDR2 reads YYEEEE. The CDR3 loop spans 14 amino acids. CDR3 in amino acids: CASSLRGRATEAFF. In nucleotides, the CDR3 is TGTGCCAGCAGCTTAAGGGGGCGGGCCACTGAAGCTTTCTTT. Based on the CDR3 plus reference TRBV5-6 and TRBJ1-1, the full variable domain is DAGVTQSPTHLIKTRGQQVTLRCSPKSGHDTVSWYQQALGQGPQFIFQYYEEEERQRGNFPDRFSGHQFPNYSSELNVNALLLGDSALYLCASSLRGRATEAFFGQGTRLTVV.

Here the CDR3 DNA reads TGTGCCAGCAGCACCGGGGTAGCGGGGGGTTACAATGAGCAGTTCTTC. Translating gives CASSTGVAGGYNEQFF. The V call is TRBV5-4, the J call TRBJ2-1; the match to TRBD2 covers 10 bases. V trimming: 4 bases; J trimming: 4 bases; junction bases outside the gene matches: 8. Germline V CDR1 and CDR2: SGHNT, YYREEE (reference sequence). This CDR3 region has 16 residues.

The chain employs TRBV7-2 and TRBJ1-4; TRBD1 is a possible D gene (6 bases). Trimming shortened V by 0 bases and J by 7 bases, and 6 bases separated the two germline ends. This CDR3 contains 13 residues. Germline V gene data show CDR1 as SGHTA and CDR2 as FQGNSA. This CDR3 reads CASSLARGEKLFF. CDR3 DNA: TGTGCCAGCAGCTTAGCCAGGGGTGAAAAACTGTTTTTT.

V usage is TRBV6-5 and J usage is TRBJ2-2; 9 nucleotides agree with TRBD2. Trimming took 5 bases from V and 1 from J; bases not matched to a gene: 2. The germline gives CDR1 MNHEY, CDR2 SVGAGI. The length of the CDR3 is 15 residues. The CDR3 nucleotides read TGTGCCAGCAGTGGACTAGCGATGAACACCGGGGAGCTGTTTTTT. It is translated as CASSGLAMNTGELFF.

The CDR3 nucleotides are TGTGCCAGCAGCTTGAGGGAAGAGACCCAGTACTTC. It yields the protein CASSLREETQYF. J is TRBJ2-5 and V is TRBV7-6, with D perhaps TRBD2 (5 bases). CDR3 length: 12 amino acids. V gave up 3 bases and J gave up 3 bases, with 5 bases separating them. Germline V CDR1 and CDR2: SGHVS, FNYEAQ.

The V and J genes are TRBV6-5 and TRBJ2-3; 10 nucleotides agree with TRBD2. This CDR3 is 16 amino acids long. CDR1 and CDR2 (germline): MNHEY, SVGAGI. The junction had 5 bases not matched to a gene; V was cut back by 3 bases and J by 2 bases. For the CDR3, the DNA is TGTGCCAGCAGTTATAATAGCGGGGGGTACACAGATACGCAGTATTTT. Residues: CASSYNSGGYTDTQYF.

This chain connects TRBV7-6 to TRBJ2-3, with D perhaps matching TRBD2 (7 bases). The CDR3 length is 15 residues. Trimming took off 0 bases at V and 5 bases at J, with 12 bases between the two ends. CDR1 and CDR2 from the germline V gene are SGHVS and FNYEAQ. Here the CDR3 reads CASSLALGGGDTQYF. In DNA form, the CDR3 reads TGTGCCAGCAGCTTAGCATTGGGAGGGGGAGATACGCAGTATTTT.

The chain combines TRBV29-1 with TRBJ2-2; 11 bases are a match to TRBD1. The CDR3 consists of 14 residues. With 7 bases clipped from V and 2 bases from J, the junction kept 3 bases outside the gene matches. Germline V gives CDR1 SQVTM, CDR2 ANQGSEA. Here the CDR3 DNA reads TGCAGCGCCCGGACAGGGGGCAACACCGGGGAGCTGTTTTTT. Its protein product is CSARTGGNTGELFF.

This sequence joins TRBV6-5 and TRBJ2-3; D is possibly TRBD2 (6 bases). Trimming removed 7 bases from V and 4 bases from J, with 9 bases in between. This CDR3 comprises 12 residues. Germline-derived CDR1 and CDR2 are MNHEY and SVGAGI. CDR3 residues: CASIGRSDTQYF. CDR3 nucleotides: TGTGCCAGCATCGGGAGATCAGATACGCAGTATTTT.

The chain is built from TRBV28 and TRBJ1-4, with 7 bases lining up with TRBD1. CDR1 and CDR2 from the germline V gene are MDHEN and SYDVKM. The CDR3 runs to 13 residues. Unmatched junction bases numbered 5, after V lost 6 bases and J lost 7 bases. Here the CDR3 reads CASRPGGPEKLFF. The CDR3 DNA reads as TGTGCCAGCAGGCCAGGGGGTCCTGAAAAACTGTTTTTT.

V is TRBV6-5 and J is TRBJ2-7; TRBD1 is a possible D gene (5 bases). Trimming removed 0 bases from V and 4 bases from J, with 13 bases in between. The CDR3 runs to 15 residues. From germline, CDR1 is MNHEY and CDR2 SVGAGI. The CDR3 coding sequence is TGTGCCAGCAGTTACTCTCAGGGATCCTGGTACGAGCAGTACTTC. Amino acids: CASSYSQGSWYEQYF.

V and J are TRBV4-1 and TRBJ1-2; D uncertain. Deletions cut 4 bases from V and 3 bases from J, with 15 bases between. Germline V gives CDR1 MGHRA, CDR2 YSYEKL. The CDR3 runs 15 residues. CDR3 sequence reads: CASSPGETDYYGYTF. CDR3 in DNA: TGCGCCAGCAGCCCCGGTGAGACGGACTACTATGGCTACACCTTC.

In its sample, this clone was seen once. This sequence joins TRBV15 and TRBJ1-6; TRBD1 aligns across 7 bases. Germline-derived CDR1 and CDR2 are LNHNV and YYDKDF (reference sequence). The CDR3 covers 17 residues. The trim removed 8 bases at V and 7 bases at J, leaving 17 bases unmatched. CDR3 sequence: CATQGSKGGPWNSPLHF. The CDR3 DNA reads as TGTGCCACCCAAGGGTCGAAAGGGGGCCCGTGGAATTCACCCCTCCACTTT.

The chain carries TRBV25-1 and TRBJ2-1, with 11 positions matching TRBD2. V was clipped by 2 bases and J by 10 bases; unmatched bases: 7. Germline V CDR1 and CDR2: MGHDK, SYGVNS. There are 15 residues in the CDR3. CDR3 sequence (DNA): TGTGCCAGCAGTGAAATACTAGCGGGAGCTGGGGAGCAGTTCTTC. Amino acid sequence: CASSEILAGAGEQFF.

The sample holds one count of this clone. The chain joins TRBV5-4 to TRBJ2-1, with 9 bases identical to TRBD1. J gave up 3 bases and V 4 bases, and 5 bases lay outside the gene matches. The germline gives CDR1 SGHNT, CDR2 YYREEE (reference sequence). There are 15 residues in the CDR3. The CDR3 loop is CASSKTGGDYNEQFF. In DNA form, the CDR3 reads TGTGCCAGCAGCAAAACAGGGGGCGACTACAATGAGCAGTTCTTC.

The CDR3 region has the DNA TGTGCCAGCAGTTTGACAAGTGGCTACACCTTC. The encoded protein is CASSLTSGYTF. This chain joins TRBV5-6 and TRBJ1-2, with D uncertain. The germline gives CDR1 SGHDT, CDR2 YYEEEE. V was pared by 5 bases and J by 7 bases, with 9 bases between. The CDR3 is 11 amino acids.

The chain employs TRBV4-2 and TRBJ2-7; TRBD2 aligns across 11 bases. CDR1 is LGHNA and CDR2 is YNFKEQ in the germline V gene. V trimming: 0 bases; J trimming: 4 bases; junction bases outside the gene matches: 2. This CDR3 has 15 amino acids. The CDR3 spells CASSQDPSGGYEQYF. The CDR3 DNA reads TGTGCCAGCAGCCAAGACCCTAGCGGGGGGTACGAGCAGTACTTC.

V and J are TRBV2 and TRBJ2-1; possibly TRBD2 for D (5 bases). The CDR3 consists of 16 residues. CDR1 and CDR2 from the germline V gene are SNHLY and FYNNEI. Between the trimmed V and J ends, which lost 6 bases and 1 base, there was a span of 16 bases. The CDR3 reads CASRPPGLRSYNEQFF. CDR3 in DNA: TGTGCCAGCAGACCACCTGGACTGAGGTCCTACAATGAGCAGTTCTTC.

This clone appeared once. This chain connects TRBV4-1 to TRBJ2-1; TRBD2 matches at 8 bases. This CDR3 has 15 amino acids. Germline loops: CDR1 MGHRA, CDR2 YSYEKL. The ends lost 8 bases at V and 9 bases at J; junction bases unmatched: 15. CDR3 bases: TGCGCCAGCGTGAGATGGACGGGGGGGCGGGGTGAGCAGTTCTTC. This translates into CASVRWTGGRGEQFF.